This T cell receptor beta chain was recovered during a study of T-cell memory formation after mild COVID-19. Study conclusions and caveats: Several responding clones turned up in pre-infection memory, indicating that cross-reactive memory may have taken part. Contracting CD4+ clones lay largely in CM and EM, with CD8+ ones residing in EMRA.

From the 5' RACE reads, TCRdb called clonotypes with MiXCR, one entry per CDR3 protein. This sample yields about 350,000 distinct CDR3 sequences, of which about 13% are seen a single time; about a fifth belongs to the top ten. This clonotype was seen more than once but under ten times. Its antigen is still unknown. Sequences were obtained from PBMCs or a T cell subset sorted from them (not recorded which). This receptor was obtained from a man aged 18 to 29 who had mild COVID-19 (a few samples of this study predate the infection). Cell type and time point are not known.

In DNA, the CDR3 is TGTGCCAGCAGCTTAGGACGGCGGGGGAGCATGGATACGCAGTATTTT. Amino acids: CASSLGRRGSMDTQYF. V usage is TRBV7-8 and J usage is TRBJ2-3; 7 bases fit TRBD2. Germline V gene data show CDR1 as SGHVS and CDR2 as FQNEAQ. J gave up 6 bases and V 1 base, and 10 bases lay outside the gene matches. This CDR3 comprises 16 residues.